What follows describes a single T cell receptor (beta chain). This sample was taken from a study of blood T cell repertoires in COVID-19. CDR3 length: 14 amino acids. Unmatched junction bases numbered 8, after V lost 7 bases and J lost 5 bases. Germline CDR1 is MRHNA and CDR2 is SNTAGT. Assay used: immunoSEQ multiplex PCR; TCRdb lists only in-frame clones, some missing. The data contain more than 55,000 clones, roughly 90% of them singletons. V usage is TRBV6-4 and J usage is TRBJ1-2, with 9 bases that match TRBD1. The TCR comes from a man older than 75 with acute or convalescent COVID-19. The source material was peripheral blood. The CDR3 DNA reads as TGTGCCAGCACTAATACAGGGGGCGGATATGGCTACACCTTC. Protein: CASTNTGGGYGYTF.